The entry below describes one T cell receptor beta chain. Adults between about 18 and 89 years of age took part from under 25 US areas. The data stem from a study of blood T cell repertoires in COVID-19. Germline V gene sequence: CDR1 SGHTA, CDR2 FQGNSA. The CDR3 contains 15 residues. Trimming cost V 3 bases and J 3 bases; bases outside gene matches: 2. Using immunoSEQ multiplex PCR, the repertoire was profiled, and TCRdb retains in-frame clones only, with some absent. The repertoire holds about 200,000 clones, more than 70% seen once, with 4.5% to 6.5% in the top ten. The sequence was obtained from a middle-aged man with acute COVID-19. Sequencing used PBMCs or T cells enriched from blood (not recorded which). The chain uses TRBV7-2 and TRBJ2-2; 9 bases map to TRBD2. The CDR3 region is CASSFLAGHTGELFF. In DNA, the CDR3 is TGTGCCAGCAGCTTCCTAGCGGGACACACCGGGGAGCTGTTTTTT.